This TCR beta chain was observed in a study of CXCR3-negative and CXCR3-positive naive CD8 T cells. Across the whole study: Sequencing brought in around 140 million TRB reads altogether, and each library got about 1.5 +/- 0.3 million.

Turning to this clonotype: Its antigen is unknown.

Germline V CDR1 and CDR2: SGHTA, FQGTGA. This CDR3 region has 13 residues. Findings of the study overall: Naive CXCR3-positive cells had TRB CDR3s more hydrophobic than those of CXCR3-negative naive cells. Memory CD8+ cells showed much lower diversity, while both naive subsets were comparably high. Naive cells that were CXCR3-negative or CXCR3-positive used TRBV-TRBJ genes alike, while memory cells diverged.

The libraries of TRB cDNA were constructed through 5' RACE using UMI labels. TCRdb reprocessed the 5' RACE reads and stores each CDR3 protein as one record, lacking DNA. Here the sample table reports around 50,000 distinct CDR3 sequences. The sample taken for sequencing was naive CXCR3+ CD8+ T cells from blood. Subset of the sample: CD45RO-CCR7+CD27+CD95- naive CD8+ T cells expressing CXCR3 (TNR3+). The sequence was collected from a human donor in good health. Some clones in this sample may be carry-over from other donors' samples. This chain uses TRBV7-3 with TRBJ1-1; with no DNA, the TCRdb D assignment of TRBD1 cannot be verified. The CDR3 sequence is CASSLGAQTEAFF.